These 4 T cell receptor beta chains originate from one sample sequenced in a study of regulatory T cells in long-lasting Graves disease. The time point was: newly diagnosed GD, antithyroid drugs for less than 3 months. There was RNA extracted from PBMCs, and the TCR library was made from it. Relying on iRepertoire HTBI primers and Arm-PCR of CDR3 regions, the team built TCR beta libraries. TCRdb called the multiplex PCR reads again in MiXCR, with one record for every CDR3 protein. Seen here are about 400,000 distinct CDR3 sequences, less than 20% observed once, and the top ten hold over 20%. Source: peripheral blood mononuclear cells (PBMCs), taken at new diagnosis, from a patient treated with antithyroid drugs. Every receptor here comes from a female donor with Graves disease.

The chain is built from TRBV7-2 and TRBJ1-6, with 8 positions matching TRBD1. Germline V lookup: CDR1 SGHTA, CDR2 FQGNSA. The CDR3 is made up of 14 amino acids. V dropped 3 bases and J dropped 10; count of bases not matched to a gene: 5. The CDR3, as DNA: TGTGCCAGCAGCTTCGACAGGGGACGGTCACCCCTCCACTTT. It yields the protein CASSFDRGRSPLHF.

This clonotype showed up many times. This rearrangement joins TRBV28 to TRBJ2-7; no firm D call. CDR3 length: 14 amino acids. The germline V gene encodes CDR1 MDHEN and CDR2 SYDVKM. V was pared by 5 bases and J by 0 bases, with 11 bases between. This CDR3 is CASSHGPGSYEQYF. CDR3 nucleotides: TGTGCCAGCAGTCATGGACCGGGCTCCTACGAGCAGTACTTC.

This clonotype was counted many times. The rearrangement links TRBV2 to TRBJ2-2, with a weak D call TRBD1 (5 bases). The CDR3 extends over 15 amino acids. Germline V CDR1 and CDR2: SNHLY, FYNNEI. Trimming left V 2 bases short and J 7 bases short, with 14 bases between. The CDR3 region is CASSEIGQKNGELFF. The CDR3 nucleotides are TGTGCCAGCAGTGAAATAGGACAAAAAAACGGGGAGCTGTTTTTT.

As to this clonotype: Given a much more abundant clone one base away, this may be a read error. The chain is built from TRBV12-3 or TRBV12-4 and TRBJ1-6; weak D call: TRBD1 (6 bases). This CDR3 contains 17 residues. The CDR3 DNA follows: TGTGCCAGCAGACTTAGGAGGGGGGGACAACGGAATTCACCCCCCCACTTT. Its protein is CASRLRRGGQRNSPPHF.